The 24 T cell receptor beta chains in this list originate from one sample, sequenced in a study of CD8 T cells in ankylosing spondylitis. TCRdb reprocessed the 5' RACE reads via MiXCR and lists one record per CDR3 protein. The repertoire holds 300,000 to 400,000 distinct CDR3 sequences, with roughly 11% as singletons. Sequenced material: blood, either unsorted or a sorted T cell fraction (not recorded which). The source is a female donor with ankylosing spondylitis or in good health (not recorded which).

This clonotype was picked up a small number of times. This chain joins TRBV6-2 or TRBV6-3 and TRBJ2-3; 14 nucleotides line up with TRBD2. CDR3 length: 18 amino acids. Germline CDR1 and CDR2: MNHEY and SVGEGT. V was clipped by 2 bases and J by 4 bases; unmatched bases: 8. This CDR3 is CASSYEVRLAGGPDTQYF. CDR3 bases: TGTGCCAGCAGTTACGAGGTACGACTAGCGGGAGGGCCAGATACGCAGTATTTT.

J is TRBJ2-2 and V is TRBV7-9; D uncertain. Germline CDR1 and CDR2: SEHNR and FQNEAQ (reference sequence). V lost 7 bases and J lost 5, with 14 bases in between. CDR3 size: 14 residues. The CDR3 here is CASTQDGETGELFF. In DNA form, the CDR3 reads TGTGCCAGCACCCAGGACGGTGAAACCGGGGAGCTGTTTTTT.

This clonotype was recorded at least ten times. This chain links TRBV5-5 with TRBJ1-5; D gene unclear. The CDR3 covers 16 residues. Trimming stripped 4 bases from V and 3 bases from J, with 17 bases between. Germline V gene data show CDR1 as SGHKS and CDR2 as YYEKEE (reference sequence). This CDR3 is CASSPTVIGFNQPQHF. The CDR3 nucleotides read TGTGCCAGCAGCCCAACCGTGATTGGATTCAATCAGCCCCAGCATTTT.

This clonotype was seen repeatedly, ten times or more. J is TRBJ2-2 and V is TRBV5-1, with TRBD1 matching 7 bases. V lost 5 bases to trimming and J lost 7 bases; unmatched junction nucleotides: 23. Looked up from germline, CDR1 is SGHRS and CDR2 is YFSETQ. The CDR3 runs to 19 residues. CDR3 loop: CASRYFLYRGQKNGGELFF. CDR3 sequence (DNA): TGCGCCAGCAGATATTTCCTGTACCGGGGACAGAAGAACGGCGGGGAGCTGTTTTTT.

V usage is TRBV2 and J usage is TRBJ2-1; D gene uncertain. The V gene lost 10 bases and the J gene lost 7 bases, with 23 bases spanning the gap. The CDR3 sequence is 15 residues long. In germline, CDR1 is SNHLY, CDR2 FYNNEI. The CDR3 DNA reads as TGTGCCAAAGAGCTACGGATGGAAAAAAGGAATGAGCAGTTCTTC. Translation gives CAKELRMEKRNEQFF.

This clonotype was recorded at least ten times. J is TRBJ2-4 and V is TRBV20-1; 15 bases agree with TRBD2. The CDR3 is made up of 14 amino acids. The junction had 4 bases not matched to a gene; V was cut back by 5 bases and J by 8 bases. Germline V gene lookup returns CDR1 DFQATT and CDR2 SNEGSKA (reference sequence). Written as DNA, the CDR3 is TGCAGTGCTGGGACTAGCGGGGGGCCCCACATTCAGTACTTC. Its protein is CSAGTSGGPHIQYF.

CDR3 nucleotide sequence: TGCGCCAGCAGCTCTAGGAACACTGAAGCTTTCTTT. Its protein is CASSSRNTEAFF. The chain employs TRBV5-1 and TRBJ1-1, with D hard to call. This CDR3 is built from 12 residues. Germline V gene lookup returns CDR1 SGHRS and CDR2 YFSETQ. V was cut by 3 bases and J by 1 base, with 4 bases left in between. The full variable domain, completed using reference TRBV5-1 and TRBJ1-1, is KAGVTQTPRYLIKTRGQQVTLSCSPISGHRSVSWYQQTPGQGLQFLFEYFSETQRNKGNFPGRFSGRQFSNSRSEMNVSTLELGDSALYLCASSSRNTEAFFGQGTRLTVV.

This clonotype occurred many times. V is TRBV20-1 and J is TRBJ2-7; a possible D gene is TRBD2 (6 bases). Trimming took off 6 bases at V and 3 bases at J, with 15 bases between the two ends. CDR3 length: 13 residues. CDR1 DFQATT and CDR2 SNEGSKA come from the germline V gene (reference sequence). CDR3 DNA sequence: TGCAGTGCAGGTCGGGACTGGGACTACGAGCAGTACTTC. This encodes CSAGRDWDYEQYF.

A remark on this clonotype: One base away lies a much larger clone, so this may be a sequencing read error. This chain connects TRBV20-1 to TRBJ2-1, with a possible D match to TRBD2 (5 bases). The CDR3 covers 15 residues. CDR1 DFQATT and CDR2 SNEGSKA come from the germline V gene (reference sequence). CDR3 residues: CSARISGLIGGEQLF. The CDR3 DNA sequence: TGCAGTGCTAGAATCTCAGGACTCATCGGCGGCGAGCAGCTCTTC.

This chain joins TRBV5-1 and TRBJ2-7; 8 nucleotides line up with TRBD1. V trimming: 4 bases; J trimming: 2 bases; junction bases outside the gene matches: 8. The CDR3 is 15 residues long. Germline CDR1 SGHRS, CDR2 YFSETQ. In nucleotides, the CDR3 is TGCGCCAGCAGCACGACCGGACAGGGCCCCTACGAGCAGTACTTC. Protein: CASSTTGQGPYEQYF.

This clonotype has ten or more counts. This sequence joins TRBV5-1 and TRBJ2-2; D remains unclear. The CDR3 runs to 14 residues. The germline V gene encodes CDR1 SGHRS and CDR2 YFSETQ. The V end lost 1 base, the J end lost 3 bases, and 7 bases lay between the germline ends. The CDR3 DNA follows: TGCGCCAGCAGCTTGTTGGCGGACACCGGGGAGCTGTTTTTT. As protein: CASSLLADTGELFF.

This clonotype came up many times. V usage is TRBV20-1 and J usage is TRBJ2-4; possible D gene TRBD1, 5 bases. Germline values: CDR1 DFQATT, CDR2 SNEGSKA (reference sequence). V shed 5 bases and J shed 4 bases, with 12 bases lying between them. CDR3 size: 13 residues. The CDR3 here is CSADEQDKNIQYF. The CDR3 DNA follows: TGCAGTGCTGATGAACAGGATAAAAACATTCAGTACTTC.

This clonotype has ten or more counts. The rearrangement links TRBV28 to TRBJ1-5; D remains unclear. The length of the CDR3 is 13 residues. V was pared by 3 bases and J by 4 bases, with 7 bases between. Germline loops: CDR1 MDHEN, CDR2 SYDVKM. The CDR3 coding sequence is TGTGCCAGCAGTTTGGCCCAGAATCAGCCCCAGCATTTT. This codes for CASSLAQNQPQHF. The full variable domain, with the rest looked up from reference TRBV28 and TRBJ1-5, is DVKVTQSSRYLVKRTGEKVFLECVQDMDHENMFWYRQDPGLGLRLIYFSYDVKMKEKGDIPEGYSVSREKKERFSLILESASTNQTSMYLCASSLAQNQPQHFGDGTRLSIL.

The chain has TRBV7-6 and TRBJ2-7, with D perhaps matching TRBD2 (6 bases). CDR1 is SGHVS and CDR2 is FNYEAQ in the germline V gene. CDR3 length: 15 amino acids. The V and J ends lost 0 bases and 3 bases respectively, with 12 bases between them. CDR3 in DNA: TGTGCCAGCAGCTTAGCGGCGGGGAACCTCTACGAGCAGTACTTC. Translating it yields CASSLAAGNLYEQYF.

Of note for this clonotype: Since a much larger clone is just one base distant, this may be a read error. The chain combines TRBV12-3 or TRBV12-4 with TRBJ1-1; TRBD1 might be the D (6 bases). The V end lost 11 bases, the J end lost 4 bases, and 17 bases lay between the germline ends. The CDR3 length is 13 residues. The CDR3 sequence is CAGIPDRSTEAFF. CDR3 in DNA: TGTGCCGGCATTCCCGACAGGAGCACTGAAGCTTTCTTT.

The rearrangement uses TRBV10-2 and TRBJ2-2; either TRBD1 or TRBD2 may supply D (6 bases each). Trimming pared 10 bases from V and 2 bases from J, leaving 17 bases between. The CDR3 is 15 residues long. Per germline, CDR1 WSHSY and CDR2 SAAADI. The CDR3 sequence is CATPAGGSNTGELFF. CDR3 coding DNA: TGCGCCACTCCGGCCGGGGGCTCCAACACCGGGGAGCTGTTTTTT.

This clonotype was seen many times. V gene TRBV7-2 combines with J gene TRBJ1-6, with TRBD1 identical over 8 bases. V gave up 5 bases and J gave up 9 bases; unmatched junction bases: 9. This CDR3 region has 15 residues. Germline assignment: CDR1 SGHTA and CDR2 FQGNSA. This CDR3 is CASSPRTGTFSPLHF. In nucleotides, the CDR3 is TGTGCCAGCAGCCCACGGACAGGGACGTTTTCACCCCTCCACTTT.

There are many counts of this clonotype. The J gene is TRBJ1-4, the V gene TRBV5-1; weak D call: TRBD1 (6 bases). V was pared by 4 bases and J by 7 bases, with 14 bases between. The CDR3 is 14 residues long. CDR1 SGHRS and CDR2 YFSETQ come from the germline V gene. The CDR3 nucleotides are TGCGCCAGCAGCCAGGGGAAACCTGGTGAAAAACTGTTTTTT. This codes for CASSQGKPGEKLFF.

In its sample, this clonotype was seen many times. This chain connects TRBV27 to TRBJ1-5; D not resolved. The V gene lost 6 bases and the J gene lost 1 base, with 10 bases spanning the gap. Germline CDR1 and CDR2: MNHEY and SMNVEV (reference sequence). The CDR3 runs 14 residues. DNA for the CDR3: TGTGCCAGCAGCCCGTGGTCCAGCAATCAGCCCCAGCATTTT. Its translation is CASSPWSSNQPQHF.

There are a few counts of this clonotype. The CDR3 DNA reads as TGCGCCAGCAGACTGGAGACAACTAACTACTACGAGCAGTACTTC. Protein product: CASRLETTNYYEQYF. The chain combines TRBV5-1 with TRBJ2-7; D gene ambiguous. With 5 bases removed from V and 3 bases from J, the gap between germline ends came to 18 bases. This CDR3 has 15 residues. Germline CDR1 is SGHRS and CDR2 is YFSETQ.

This clonotype was picked up many times. The chain links TRBV15 to TRBJ1-2; no clear D gene. CDR1 and CDR2 (germline): LNHNV, YYDKDF (reference sequence). The length of the CDR3 is 14 residues. V was trimmed by 6 bases and J by 4 bases, leaving 15 bases between them. The CDR3 reads CATSDSGGIYGYTF. The CDR3 region has the DNA TGTGCCACCAGTGATAGCGGCGGGATCTATGGCTACACCTTC.

The table lists this clonotype with many counts. The chain combines TRBV20-1 with TRBJ1-2; D possibly corresponds to TRBD1 (6 bases). Between the trimmed V and J ends, which lost 3 bases and 8 bases, there was a span of 16 bases. This CDR3 has 13 amino acids. CDR1 and CDR2 from the germline V gene are DFQATT and SNEGSKA (reference sequence). In nucleotides, the CDR3 is TGCAGTGCTAGGTACAGGGAGGCAGAGGGCTACACCTTC. Amino acids: CSARYREAEGYTF.

This clonotype was counted a few times. This chain links TRBV3-1 with TRBJ2-7; D gene ambiguous. The CDR3 consists of 14 residues. V shed 2 bases and J shed 0 bases, with 8 bases lying between them. Germline assignment: CDR1 LGHDT and CDR2 YNNKEL (reference sequence). CDR3 loop: CASSQRHLSYEQYF. CDR3 nucleotides: TGTGCCAGCAGCCAAAGACACCTCTCCTACGAGCAGTACTTC.

Many counts were recorded for this clonotype. The rearrangement joins TRBV10-3 to TRBJ1-5, with D hard to call. The germline CDR1 and CDR2 sequences are ENHRY and SYGVKD. V dropped 0 bases and J dropped 5 bases, with 11 bases sitting between them. The CDR3 contains 15 residues. The CDR3 loop reads CAISESQRDDQPQHF. In DNA, the CDR3 is TGTGCCATCAGTGAGTCGCAGCGCGATGATCAGCCCCAGCATTTT.